Below are 3 T cell receptor beta chains sequenced from a single sample in a study of blood T cell repertoires in COVID-19 (dated by TCRdb to the early 2020s). Library generation was performed with the immunoSEQ multiplex PCR assay. TCRdb re-hosts the immuneACCESS table, in-frame sequences only. Its copies lack some clones; in the studies checked, an unresolved V gene accounts for under half of them, and the cause for the rest is not known. This sample comprises around 140,000 clones, 80% to 90% of them detected only once. The top ten constitute about 2.6% of the sample. Specimen: peripheral blood. These receptors were taken from a human donor with acute or convalescent COVID-19. The donor label of this sample is uncertain.

This sequence joins TRBV6-2 or TRBV6-3 and TRBJ2-2; 16 positions match TRBD2. The germline gives CDR1 MNHEY, CDR2 SVGEGT. After removal of 2 bases from V and 6 bases from J, the junction contained 6 bases not matched to a gene. The CDR3 length is 18 residues. CDR3 DNA: TGTGCCAGCAGTTACGGACCGGGACTAGCGGGGGGGCCCGGGGAGCTGTTTTTT. Translation: CASSYGPGLAGGPGELFF.

V gene TRBV7-8 combines with J gene TRBJ1-5; 11 bases are shared with TRBD1. From germline, CDR1 is SGHVS and CDR2 FQNEAQ. The V gene end was trimmed by 5 bases and the J gene end by 5 bases; junction bases not matched to a gene: 5. The CDR3 sequence is 15 residues long. CDR3 DNA sequence: TGTGCCAGCAGCGGGGGACAGGGGGGCTATCAGCCCCAGCATTTT. Its protein product is CASSGGQGGYQPQHF.

The V and J genes are TRBV9 and TRBJ1-2, with D possibly matching TRBD1 (5 bases). Looked up from germline, CDR1 is SGDLS and CDR2 is YYNGEE. This CDR3 spans 15 amino acids. V shed 0 bases and J shed 7 bases, with 16 bases lying between them. DNA for the CDR3: TGTGCCAGCAGCGTAGAGGGTTGGCAGGGTGGTGGCTACACCTTC. Translation gives CASSVEGWQGGGYTF.